The 27 T cell receptor beta chains below come from one sample, sequenced in a study of T cells in Graves' hyperthyroidism and ophthalmopathy. RNA transcripts were the template for amplifying TCR beta CDR3 regions. With the HTBI primer set, the TCR CDR3 went through a first round of RT-PCR. TCRdb itself ran the multiplex PCR reads through MiXCR, one entry per CDR3 protein. In the table there are over 450,000 distinct CDR3 sequences, approximately 15% of which are singletons. Sequenced: blood. The receptors stem from a woman younger than 30 with Graves' hyperthyroidism.

This clonotype was observed a handful of times. This chain uses TRBV7-9 with TRBJ2-2; D gene uncertain. Trimming cost V 5 bases and J 4 bases, with 8 bases left between them. Germline-derived CDR1 and CDR2 are SEHNR and FQNEAQ (reference sequence). The CDR3 loop spans 13 amino acids. CDR3 DNA: TGTGCCAGCAGCCATACTTCCACCGGGGAGCTGTTTTTT. Translating gives CASSHTSTGELFF.

This clonotype was seen a few times. J is TRBJ2-1 and V is TRBV20-1; 9 bases match TRBD1. Germline V gene data show CDR1 as DFQATT and CDR2 as SNEGSKA (reference sequence). The ends lost 5 bases at V and 6 bases at J; junction bases unmatched: 5. The CDR3 is made up of 13 amino acids. CDR3 residues: CSAPRTGANEQFF. DNA of the CDR3: TGCAGTGCTCCAAGGACAGGGGCCAATGAGCAGTTCTTC.

The chain employs TRBV11-3 and TRBJ2-7; 14 nucleotides agree with TRBD2. Germline V gene lookup returns CDR1 SGHNT and CDR2 YENEEA. The V and J ends lost 5 bases and 6 bases, in that order; junction bases with no gene match: 6. This CDR3 region has 15 residues. Written as DNA, the CDR3 is TGTGCCAGCAGCCGGGGACTAGCGGGAGTCCGCGAGCAGTACTTC. It encodes CASSRGLAGVREQYF.

This clonotype has a count of ten or more. The genes are TRBV12-3 or TRBV12-4 and TRBJ1-1, with a possible D match to TRBD1 (6 bases). The CDR3 totals 14 residues. Trimming took off 6 bases at V and 0 bases at J, with 11 bases between the two ends. The CDR3 sequence: CASRDSTLNTEAFF. The DNA for the CDR3 is TGTGCCAGCAGGGACAGTACCTTGAACACTGAAGCTTTCTTT.

This clonotype was counted at least ten times. The chain couples TRBV11-2 to TRBJ1-5; D gene unclear. The V end was cut by 3 bases, the J end by 9 bases, with 12 bases between. Germline V gene data show CDR1 as SGHAT and CDR2 as FQNNGV. The CDR3 totals 13 residues. DNA for the CDR3: TGTGCCAGCAGCTTTTCCCCCTCGCGGCCCCAGCATTTT. Its translation: CASSFSPSRPQHF.

In this sample, this clonotype turned up many times. V gene TRBV15 combines with J gene TRBJ1-2, with 9 positions matching TRBD1. Per germline, CDR1 LNHNV and CDR2 YYDKDF (reference sequence). Trimming at V came to 0 bases and at J to 8 bases, leaving 7 bases not matched to a gene. The CDR3 is 15 amino acids. CDR3 DNA sequence: TGTGCCACCAGCAGAGACCCGGGACAGGGTCTCGGCTACACCTTC. Its protein is CATSRDPGQGLGYTF.

This clonotype was counted between two and nine times. This may come from a read error, since a much larger clone is one base off. The chain has TRBV7-3 and TRBJ1-1, with D possibly being TRBD1 (6 bases). The CDR3 is 14 amino acids. CDR1 is SGHTA, CDR2 FQGTGA, per germline. CDR3 loop: CASSANPGGTEALF. CDR3 nucleotides: TGTGCCAGCAGCGCTAACCCTGGGGGCACTGAAGCTCTCTTT.

In this sample, this clonotype turned up many times. CDR3 in DNA: TGTGCCTGGACGACAGCCAAAGGATACTACGAGCAGTACTTC. Translating it yields CAWTTAKGYYEQYF. This rearrangement joins TRBV30 to TRBJ2-7, with a tentative D call TRBD1 (5 bases). CDR1 and CDR2 (germline): GTSNPN, SVGIG (reference sequence). V was shortened by 4 bases and J by 3 bases, with 16 bases between the two germline ends. The CDR3 spans 14 residues.

In its sample, this clonotype was seen many times. This chain joins TRBV6-5 and TRBJ1-2; unclear D gene. This CDR3 spans 11 amino acids. V shed 5 bases and J shed 8 bases, with 9 bases lying between them. Germline CDR1 reads MNHEY; CDR2 reads SVGAGI. CDR3 region: CASSAVEGYTF. As DNA, the CDR3 is TGTGCCAGCAGTGCGGTCGAGGGCTACACCTTC.

There are many counts of this clonotype. The rearrangement links TRBV15 to TRBJ1-2, with no clear D. The germline gives CDR1 LNHNV, CDR2 YYDKDF (reference sequence). V gave up 0 bases and J gave up 0 bases, with 5 bases separating them. This CDR3 comprises 14 residues. This chain's CDR3 is CATSRDPTNYGYTF. In nucleotides, the CDR3 is TGTGCCACCAGCAGAGATCCCACTAACTATGGCTACACCTTC.

The chain has TRBV5-1 and TRBJ2-1, with D possibly matching TRBD1 (6 bases). V shed 0 bases and J shed 5 bases, with 21 bases lying between them. Germline values: CDR1 SGHRS, CDR2 YFSETQ. There are 18 residues in the CDR3. The CDR3 loop is CASSLAHGGQWGHNEQFF. As DNA, the CDR3 is TGCGCCAGCAGCTTGGCCCACGGAGGACAGTGGGGACACAATGAGCAGTTCTTC.

The J gene is TRBJ1-2, the V gene TRBV20-1; 8 positions agree with TRBD1. There are 16 residues in the CDR3. Germline assignment: CDR1 DFQATT and CDR2 SNEGSKA (reference sequence). Trimming removed 3 bases from V and 5 bases from J; junction bases left unmatched: 14. In DNA form, the CDR3 reads TGCAGTGCTAGGTCCCTCGAAGTGACAGGGGTATATGGCTACACCTTC. Its protein product is CSARSLEVTGVYGYTF.

This chain connects TRBV29-1 to TRBJ2-7; D gene ambiguous. Germline CDR1 SQVTM, CDR2 ANQGSEA. Trimming removed 6 bases from V and 1 base from J, with 7 bases in between. This CDR3 region has 11 residues. CDR3 loop: CSVTDSYEQYV. The CDR3 DNA reads as TGCAGCGTCACAGATTCCTACGAGCAGTACGTC.

J is TRBJ1-4 and V is TRBV5-8, with no clear D. This CDR3 has 15 amino acids. CDR1 and CDR2 from the germline V gene are SGHTS and YDEGEE. Trimming took off 1 base at V and 5 bases at J, with 12 bases between the two ends. Here the CDR3 DNA reads TGTGCCAGCAGCTTGTCGGCCAGACCCAATGAAAAACTGTTTTTT. It codes for CASSLSARPNEKLFF.

V gene TRBV20-1 combines with J gene TRBJ2-1; the match to TRBD2 covers 8 bases. Per the germline V gene, CDR1 is DFQATT and CDR2 is SNEGSKA (reference sequence). V shed 7 bases, J shed 2 bases, and the junction held 7 bases outside the gene matches. CDR3 length equals 14 residues. This CDR3 reads CSVELADTYNEQFF. CDR3 coding DNA: TGCAGTGTAGAACTAGCGGATACCTACAATGAGCAGTTCTTC.

At least ten counts were recorded for this clonotype. This sequence joins TRBV2 and TRBJ2-5; no reliable D call. V lost 6 bases and J lost 3, with 8 bases in between. The CDR3 is 12 amino acids. Per the germline V gene, CDR1 is SNHLY and CDR2 is FYNNEI. The CDR3 loop reads CASSIQKETQYF. CDR3 bases: TGTGCCAGCAGCATTCAGAAAGAGACCCAGTACTTC.

This clonotype was seen only a few times. This chain joins TRBV9 and TRBJ2-7; 11 bases align to TRBD1. CDR1 is SGDLS, CDR2 YYNGEE, per germline. The CDR3 is 15 amino acids. V lost 4 bases to trimming and J lost 3 bases; unmatched junction nucleotides: 6. The CDR3 loop is CASSPTGTGGYEQYF. The CDR3 DNA is TGTGCCAGCAGCCCAACGGGGACAGGGGGCTACGAGCAGTACTTC.

V and J are TRBV6-5 and TRBJ1-3, with D maybe TRBD1 (5 bases). V lost 1 base to trimming and J lost 0 bases, with 16 bases between them. Germline lookup yields CDR1 MNHEY and CDR2 SVGAGI. This CDR3 is 18 amino acids long. CDR3 protein: CASSYWTPGPNSGNTIYF. For the CDR3, the DNA is TGTGCCAGCAGTTACTGGACACCTGGGCCCAACTCTGGAAACACCATATATTTT.

This clonotype has ten or more counts. The chain carries TRBV30 and TRBJ2-7, with 8 bases identical to TRBD2. V trimming: 2 bases; J trimming: 3 bases; junction bases outside the gene matches: 6. CDR3 length equals 14 residues. Germline CDR1 and CDR2: GTSNPN and SVGIG (reference sequence). CDR3 protein: CAWSIGGDLYEQYF. Here the CDR3 DNA reads TGTGCCTGGAGTATCGGGGGGGACCTCTACGAGCAGTACTTC.

To note about this clonotype: Compared with germline, one end of the junction differs, possibly owing to a read error. The chain recombines TRBV28 with TRBJ2-1; D possibly corresponds to TRBD2 (5 bases). Per germline, CDR1 MDHEN and CDR2 SYDVKM. There are 18 residues in the CDR3. The CDR3 protein is CAGSFPPSGVEGEDEQFF. CDR3 bases: TGTGCCGGCAGTTTTCCCCCCTCTGGGGTTGAGGGAGAGGATGAGCAGTTCTTC. The full variable domain, with the rest looked up from reference TRBV28 and TRBJ2-1, is DVKVTQSSRYLVKRTGEKVFLECVQDMDHENMFWYRQDPGLGLRLIYFSYDVKMKEKGDIPEGYSVSREKKERFSLILESASTNQTSMYLCAGSFPPSGVEGEDEQFFGPGTRLTVL.

This clonotype has at least ten counts. The V call is TRBV11-2, the J call TRBJ2-3; TRBD2 aligns across 9 bases. J lost 0 bases, V lost 1 base, and 2 bases had no gene match. This CDR3 spans 16 amino acids. In germline, CDR1 is SGHAT, CDR2 FQNNGV. The CDR3 loop is CASSLGGGVSTDTQYF. CDR3 bases: TGTGCCAGCAGCTTAGGCGGGGGGGTAAGCACAGATACGCAGTATTTT.

This clonotype was seen once. The chain uses TRBV5-6 and TRBJ2-7; no clear D gene. The J call may be mistaken, given a closer DNA end match to TRBJ2-1. The CDR3 is made up of 13 amino acids. Germline CDR1 is SGHDT and CDR2 is YYEEEE. The CDR3 protein is CASSLVHGYEQFF. The CDR3 coding sequence is TGTGCCAGCAGCTTGGTTCACGGCTACGAGCAGTTCTTC.

In its sample, this clonotype was seen a few times. The V gene is TRBV9, the J gene TRBJ1-3; D gene unclear. The CDR3 runs to 16 residues. The ends were cut back, 0 bases at V and 0 bases at J, with 10 bases in the middle. The V gene's germline CDR1 is SGDLS and CDR2 YYNGEE. The CDR3 protein is CASSVEGFPSGNTIYF. The CDR3 bases are TGTGCCAGCAGCGTAGAGGGCTTCCCCTCTGGAAACACCATATATTTT.

The chain combines TRBV4-1 with TRBJ1-1; unclear D gene. In germline, CDR1 is MGHRA, CDR2 YSYEKL. This CDR3 spans 16 amino acids. V was cut by 3 bases and J by 1 base, with 15 bases left in between. CDR3 sequence reads: CASSHENVRANTEAFF. The CDR3 DNA sequence: TGCGCCAGCAGCCACGAGAATGTAAGGGCGAACACTGAAGCTTTCTTT.

This clonotype has only a few counts. This rearrangement joins TRBV12-5 to TRBJ1-1; D unclear. The germline V gene has CDR1 LGHNT and CDR2 FRNRAP. V lost 9 bases and J 4 bases, leaving 12 bases between the germline ends. CDR3 length: 12 residues. Here the CDR3 reads CASAPVSTEAFF. The CDR3, as DNA: TGTGCTAGCGCCCCGGTGAGCACTGAAGCTTTCTTT.

The V and J genes are TRBV19 and TRBJ1-2; no reliable D call. Germline-derived CDR1 and CDR2 are LNHDA and SQIVND (reference sequence). The CDR3 runs 13 residues. Between the trimmed V and J ends, which lost 11 bases and 6 bases, there was a span of 19 bases. The CDR3 loop reads CAVERGSVDGYTF. The CDR3 DNA follows: TGTGCCGTCGAGCGGGGTTCGGTCGATGGCTACACCTTC.

A few counts support this clonotype. The V and J genes are TRBV7-3 and TRBJ2-7; D could derive from TRBD1 or TRBD2 (5 bases each). CDR3 length: 16 amino acids. V was trimmed by 2 bases and J by 2 bases, leaving 16 bases between them. Looked up from germline, CDR1 is SGHTA and CDR2 is FQGTGA. The CDR3 region has the DNA TGTGCCAGCAGCTTAGAGGGGTTACTGGAGGCCTACGAGCAGTACGTC. Translation: CASSLEGLLEAYEQYV.